The 13 T cell receptor beta chains below all came from one sample that was sequenced in a study of T cells in Graves' hyperthyroidism and ophthalmopathy. Using RNA transcripts as the source, TCR beta CDR3 regions were amplified. The HTBI primer set served for first-round RT-PCR of the TCR CDR3. TCRdb used MiXCR to reprocess the multiplex PCR reads, holding one entry per CDR3 protein. The sample includes about 380,000 distinct CDR3 sequences, about 15% of them seen just once. Sequencing input: blood. These receptors were obtained from a woman aged 60-70 years with Graves' hyperthyroidism.

Comment on this clonotype: One base away lies a much larger clone, so this may be a sequencing read error. The chain's CDR3 is CAWGGTRTNGSTDTQYF. CDR3 bases: TGTGCCTGGGGCGGTACTAGGACTAACGGGAGTACAGATACGCAGTATTTT. This chain links TRBV30 with TRBJ2-3, with a possible D match to TRBD2 (6 bases). Germline lookup yields CDR1 GTSNPN and CDR2 SVGIG (reference sequence). V dropped 5 bases and J dropped 3 bases, with 24 bases sitting between them. This CDR3 is 17 amino acids long.

This clonotype was detected ten times or more. This rearrangement joins TRBV27 to TRBJ1-4; maybe TRBD1 (5 bases). CDR3 length: 15 residues. V was clipped by 5 bases and J by 7 bases, with 17 bases between them. Germline CDR1 and CDR2: MNHEY and SMNVEV (reference sequence). As DNA, the CDR3 is TGTGCCAGCAGTAGCTCAGGGTTTGCATCTGAAAAACTGTTTTTT. Residues: CASSSSGFASEKLFF.

This clonotype was seen ten or more times. The chain carries TRBV2 and TRBJ2-7, with 8 bases that match TRBD1. Trimming removed 8 bases from V and 3 bases from J; junction bases left unmatched: 12. This CDR3 spans 15 amino acids. CDR1 and CDR2 (germline): SNHLY, FYNNEI. CDR3 DNA: TGTGCCAGCGGAGACCCGGACAGGGAACTCTACGAGCAGTACTTC. The encoded protein is CASGDPDRELYEQYF.

This clonotype was seen a handful of times. The CDR3 nucleotides are TGTGCCAGTAGTAAGGACAGCCTCTATGGCTACACCTTC. It encodes CASSKDSLYGYTF. The chain employs TRBV19 and TRBJ1-2, with a weak D call TRBD1 (6 bases). The CDR3 runs to 13 residues. Germline assignment: CDR1 LNHDA and CDR2 SQIVND (reference sequence). Trimming shortened V by 4 bases and J by 4 bases, and 10 bases separated the two germline ends.

V gene TRBV6-1 combines with J gene TRBJ2-6, with D perhaps matching TRBD1 (6 bases). CDR3 length: 17 amino acids. V lost 5 bases, J lost 1 base, and 15 bases lay in between. Germline V gene data show CDR1 as MNHNS and CDR2 as SASEGT. The CDR3 region is CASSSNRVGSGANVLTF. CDR3 DNA: TGTGCCAGCAGTTCCAACAGGGTTGGGTCTGGGGCCAACGTCCTGACTTTC.

Many counts were recorded for this clonotype. One junction end does not reproduce the germline sequence, and a read error may be involved. This sequence joins TRBV18 and TRBJ1-2; D gene uncertain. This CDR3 is 13 amino acids long. Germline CDR1 and CDR2: KGHSH and LQKENI. DNA of the CDR3: TGTGCCAGCTCACGCTCCTTGGACTATGGCTACACTTTC. Protein product: CASSRSLDYGYTF.

This clonotype was observed at least ten times. CDR3 loop: CASSNRLAGPFYNEQFF. Written as DNA, the CDR3 is TGTGCCAGCAGCAATCGACTAGCGGGACCCTTCTACAATGAGCAGTTCTTC. The chain couples TRBV7-9 to TRBJ2-1; 11 bases are a match to TRBD2. The ends lost 5 bases at V and 3 bases at J; junction bases unmatched: 9. Germline assignment: CDR1 SEHNR and CDR2 FQNEAQ (reference sequence). The CDR3 is made up of 17 amino acids.

Details on this clonotype: A much bigger clone sits one base away, suggesting this may be a read error. This chain connects TRBV10-3 to TRBJ2-1; TRBD2 might be the D (5 bases). Per the germline V gene, CDR1 is ENHRY and CDR2 is SYGVKD. CDR3 length equals 16 residues. The V gene lost 0 bases and the J gene lost 4 bases, with 13 bases spanning the gap. The CDR3 region is CAISESRETLYNEQFF. The CDR3 coding sequence is TGTGCCATCAGTGAGTCGAGGGAGACCCTTTACAATGAGCAGTTCTTC.

The chain uses TRBV13 and TRBJ2-2; D is possibly TRBD2 (6 bases). The germline V gene encodes CDR1 PRHDT and CDR2 FYEKMQ (reference sequence). This CDR3 contains 15 residues. Trimming removed 6 bases from V and 14 bases from J, with 25 bases in between. The CDR3 protein is CASSPRGRLGGSLFF. In DNA form, the CDR3 reads TGTGCCAGCAGTCCACGTGGCCGCCTTGGAGGGAGCCTGTTTTTT.

This clonotype was counted between two and nine times. V is TRBV24-1 and J is TRBJ2-5; 12 bases line up with TRBD2. CDR3 length: 15 amino acids. Losses at the gene ends were 9 bases for V and 4 bases for J; bases not matched to a gene: 8. Germline assignment: CDR1 KGHDR and CDR2 SFDVKD. The CDR3 DNA reads TGTGCCACCTCAAGGACTAGCGGGACCGCAGAGACCCAGTACTTC. Protein product: CATSRTSGTAETQYF.

The sample holds many counts of this clonotype. The CDR3: CAWRSLVGGAKNIQYF. The DNA for the CDR3 is TGTGCCTGGAGGTCCCTGGTGGGGGGAGCCAAAAACATTCAGTACTTC. The chain combines TRBV30 with TRBJ2-4, with D tentatively TRBD2 (6 bases). CDR3 length: 16 residues. V was pared by 3 bases and J by 0 bases, with 15 bases between. From germline, CDR1 is GTSNPN and CDR2 SVGIG (reference sequence).

This clonotype was counted only a few times. The V call is TRBV10-3, the J call TRBJ2-5; 11 bases are shared with TRBD1. CDR1 and CDR2 (germline): ENHRY, SYGVKD. The CDR3 length is 14 residues. The J segment lost 4 bases and the V segment lost 10 bases, leaving 8 bases of the junction unmatched. The CDR3 nucleotides read TGTGCCACTTCCGGGACAGGGGGTCCAGAGACCCAGTACTTC. Translated: CATSGTGGPETQYF.

This clonotype appeared many times. The chain recombines TRBV6-1 with TRBJ2-1; D gene unclear. Trimming took 5 bases from V and 2 from J, leaving 13 bases between them. This CDR3 comprises 15 residues. The germline gives CDR1 MNHNS, CDR2 SASEGT. The CDR3 bases are TGTGCCAGCAGTCAGACCGTCCCACCCTACAATGAGCAGTTCTTC. Protein sequence: CASSQTVPPYNEQFF.